This T cell receptor beta chain was found in a study of HIV-infected patients and healthy controls (TCRdb year 2014). Background for the entire study: The study tested whether deep TCR repertoire sequencing of HIV patients' small blood samples could capture immune perturbation and reconstitution.

The V end loses 7 bases and the J end loses 8 bases, and a stretch of 11 bases separates them. The germline V gene encodes CDR1 SQVTM and CDR2 ANQGSEA. The cysteine opens and the phenylalanine closes a CDR3 of 11 amino acids. The CDR3 DNA has 33 bases and is translated from base 1. About 470 ng RNA was reverse transcribed with SuperScript III using primers against the alpha and beta constant regions. Separate libraries for the alpha and beta chains were generated through chain-specific third strand synthesis that incorporated multiplexing indices. In the protocol, all rearrangements within a chain were amplified with a single primer pair so that primer bias was avoided, and molecular barcodes were added to each cDNA molecule. Purified cDNA was ligated with T4 RNA Ligase 1 onto a 5' RACE adapter bearing a random hexamer and the SP2 sequencing primer site. The authors primed second strand synthesis from the SP2 site with Phusion polymerase and used slow temperature ramps to favor optimal annealing. The 12-nucleotide barcode on each molecule comprised two random hexamer sequences, both introduced before amplification and concatenated. An amplification PCR of around 25 cycles with P5s and P7 primers came after a short first PCR that had added P5 and P7 adapter elements plus a second index. In total the libraries went through roughly 30 PCR cycles, after which the libraries were quantified on a Qubit, sized on a Bioanalyzer, and diluted to 4 nM. Normalized libraries were sequenced on an Illumina MiSeq with 2 x 250 paired-end kits. MinElute columns were the means by which the reverse transcription reactions were cleaned up, and the reactions were eluted into approximately 10 ul Tris-Cl. Adapter ligations were incubated for roughly 25 hours at 16 degrees C and subsequently purified with AMPure XP beads at a 1:1 ratio. In the authors' own workflow: Demultiplexed FASTQ files were processed with a modified Decombinator that output V, J, insert and barcode information. Sequences sharing a barcode but differing from the dominant sequence were discarded as errors, and barcodes clustered at Levenshtein distance 3 were counted to estimate original cDNA molecules. The R packages ineq, vegan, igraph and RCytoscape were used for downstream analyses, together with IMGT nomenclature and CDR3 definitions. To avoid skew from clonal expansion, each TCR was counted once, and V gene usage was computed over distinct sequences. Unique CDR3 amino acid sequences within a donor were connected in similarity networks whenever two sequences differed by a single Levenshtein edit. In the repertoires, a search was made for a compiled set of published HIV-specific CDR3s (about 92 alpha, roughly 700 beta) and CMV-specific CDR3s (around 13 alpha, around 230 beta). It was shown by random subsampling to size-matched repertoires that the decreased diversity of patients was not caused by their lower sequence numbers. In-frame beta chains were kept once TCRdb had trimmed the public reads at Q25 with fastp and called clones with MiXCR. All rows with the same CDR3 protein become a single entry with the most common DNA and genes. The V and J calls and clone size are TCRdb's, not the authors'. This sample lists about 12,000 distinct CDR3 sequences; roughly a tenth were detected once. In total, the top ten clones hold around 6% of the sample.

Since whole blood was used without any cell fractionation, the repertoire reflected all peripheral T cells in unsorted form. Ten uninfected healthy donors were sampled as controls, and four of these ten donors were sampled twice approximately three months apart. For RNA extraction, 2.5 to 3 ml of peripheral blood was drawn into Tempus tubes. Residual genomic DNA was removed with the TURBO-DNase kit and globin mRNA was depleted with GLOBINclear. With respect to this clonotype: The target of this receptor is not known. No clone much larger than this one lies a single base away; base qualities are absent.

General findings and caveats noted by the study authors: Compared with untreated HIV+ repertoires, healthy control repertoires had roughly threefold more distinct CDR3s and higher Shannon diversity. A major limit on how widely the findings apply, in the view of the authors, was that only sixteen HIV-infected individuals were processed. Unequal numbers of distinct sequences between patients and controls complicated comparisons, and size-matching overweighted rare events from HIV-infected data. Significantly different mean usage between HIV-infected patients and controls was observed for eight alpha and eight beta V genes. MAIT cell alpha-chain CDR3s were found at high frequency in healthy controls but were severely depleted in HIV+ repertoires. By Jaccard index and by the count of highly shared sequences, healthy controls shared more CDR3s between individuals than HIV+ patients did. During therapy, a significant decrease in frequency was seen for HIV-associated CDR3s, whereas no significant change was found for CMV-associated CDR3s, although most of them became more frequent. The study did not determine donor HLA types. Significantly higher mean Gini indices were seen in HIV-infected repertoires than in controls, possibly reflecting oligoclonality. The observed differences in diversity could not be explained by the slight differences in age and sex profiles between the study cohorts. In HIV-infected patients, the apparent post-therapy recovery of the Gini index was not replicated in size-matched repertoire data. Using whole blood restricted sequencing depth and prevented separating the dynamics of distinct T-cell subpopulations. Pairing of alpha and beta chains was not determined in the samples.

The origin of this receptor is an adult in good health. The chain joins TRBV29-1 to TRBJ1-4, with TRBD1 as a weak D call on 6 bases. The sample was blood. CDR3 reads: CSGTQGEKLFF. The DNA sequence is TGCAGCGGAACCCAGGGGGAAAAACTGTTTTTT.